The TCR beta chain under discussion was sequenced for a study of shared clonotypes between healthy human individuals (dated by TCRdb to about 2020). About the study as a whole: A couple of women and a few men aged 18 to 49 years were included in the cohort. Blood TCR repertoires of a handful of healthy adults were deeply sequenced to estimate repertoire size and the extent of clonotype sharing between individuals. To increase sequencing depth and limit assay-specific biases, TCR repertoire library preparation and sequencing were carried out by different laboratories using diverse techniques. Per donor, leukapheresis produced somewhere between about 0.8 and 9.5 billion PBMCs.

TCR CDR3 regions were amplified from genomic DNA by multiplex PCR using the deep immunoSEQ assay. Extracted genomic DNA from each cell subset was distributed evenly across all wells of several immunoSEQ 96-well plates, and each plate was treated as a replicate. For unsorted PBMC, roughly 0.3 ug of genomic DNA, equivalent to roughly 30,000 T cell genomes, went into each replicate PCR. Ten immunoSEQ deep assay plates were used to sequence unsorted PBMC genomic DNA. The purified libraries were quantified using a Qubit 3.0 fluorometer, sized with a Bioanalyzer 2100, and then quantified again using the KAPA Library Quantification kit. Every immunoSEQ 96-well plate was sequenced on a separate single-read 150-cycle Illumina NextSeq 550 flow cell. For the original study's pipeline: Because the immunoSEQ output included only junctional sequences and no quality scores, the filtering could not be the same as the filtering used for full-length reads. To assign V/J genes and CDR3, sequences were annotated against IMGT germline references using PyIR, a Python wrapper for IgBLAST v1.9. Reads with weak V/J assignments (E-value above 1e-6), missing CDR3, stop codons, out-of-frame junctions, or ambiguous translated residues were removed. V3J clonotypes were defined by identical inferred V gene, J gene, and CDR3 amino acid sequence. To compute the percentage overlap between repertoires, the number of shared unique clonotypes was divided by the size of the smaller repertoire. Richness of each repertoire was evaluated using RTK rarefaction, the Chao1 estimator, and Recon v2.1 estimates of unobserved clonotypes. Here the immuneACCESS table is served through TCRdb, limited to in-frame sequences with V and J called. Missing clones are a known gap in these copies; in checked studies unresolved V genes cover under half, and the rest lacks a known reason. V, J and clone size are those of that table, while D and trimming were read from the DNA. Within this sample are 450,000 to 500,000 clones, with about 82% of them counted one time only. The ten top clones hold 10% to 15% of the sample.

General study outcomes and caveats: Sampling was restricted to blood, and TCR repertoires in tissue are likely to differ from TCR repertoires in blood. The small number of donors limited the genetic and exposure-history diversity represented. Pairwise subsampling indicated that sequencing depth was expected to affect the degree of clonotype sharing among donors.

Its CDR3 holds 13 amino acids, cysteine through phenylalanine. Only the CDR3 region is kept as DNA, spanning 39 bases read in frame from base 1. V sheds 8 bases and J sheds 3 bases, leaving 11 bases between their ends. The CDR1 and CDR2 encoded by the germline V gene (reference sequence) are GTSNPN and SVGIG. This clone has a handful of counts. What this receptor recognizes is not known. No base quality information exists; no much larger clone differs at one position. The donors were healthy, HIV-negative adults who had no recently reported acute infections or vaccinations. Every donor was a Caucasian adult residing in Nashville, Tennessee, USA. For unsorted samples, tens of millions of PBMCs were counted, and genomic DNA was extracted using the QIAamp DNA Blood Mini kit. Blood was collected by leukapheresis, and PBMCs were isolated by Ficoll-Histopaque density gradient centrifugation and then cryopreserved in liquid nitrogen vapor phase.

The chain couples TRBV30 to TRBJ1-6; the D gene remains uncertain. The TCR sequence derives from a woman in her forties in good health. Some clones in this sample may be carry-over from other donors' samples. The source material was PBMCs. CDR3 protein: CALDLGYNSPLHF. The DNA sequence is given as TGTGCCCTGGACTTGGGCTATAATTCACCCCTCCACTTT.